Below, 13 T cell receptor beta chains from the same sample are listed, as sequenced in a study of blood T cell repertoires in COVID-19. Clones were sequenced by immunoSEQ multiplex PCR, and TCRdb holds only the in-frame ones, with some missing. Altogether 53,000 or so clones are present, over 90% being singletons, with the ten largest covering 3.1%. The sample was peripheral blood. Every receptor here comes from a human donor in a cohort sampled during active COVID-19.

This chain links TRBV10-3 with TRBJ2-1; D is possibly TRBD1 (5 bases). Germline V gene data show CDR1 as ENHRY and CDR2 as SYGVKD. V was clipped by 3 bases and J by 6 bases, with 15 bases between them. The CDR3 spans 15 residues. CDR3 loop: CAISDDSQWGNEQFF. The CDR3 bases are TGTGCCATCAGTGACGACAGTCAATGGGGCAATGAGCAGTTCTTC.

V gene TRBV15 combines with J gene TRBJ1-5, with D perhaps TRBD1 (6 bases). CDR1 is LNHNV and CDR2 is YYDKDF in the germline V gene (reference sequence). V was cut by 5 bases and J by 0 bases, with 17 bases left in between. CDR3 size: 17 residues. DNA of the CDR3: TGTGCCACCAGCCGGCGACGGACAGATTATAGCAATCAGCCCCAGCATTTT. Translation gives CATSRRRTDYSNQPQHF.

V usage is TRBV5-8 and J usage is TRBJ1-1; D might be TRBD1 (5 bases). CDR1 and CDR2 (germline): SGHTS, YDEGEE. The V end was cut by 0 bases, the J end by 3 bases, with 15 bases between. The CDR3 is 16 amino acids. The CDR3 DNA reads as TGTGCCAGCAGCTTGGCCTCCCGAACGGGGGACACTGAAGCTTTCTTT. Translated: CASSLASRTGDTEAFF.

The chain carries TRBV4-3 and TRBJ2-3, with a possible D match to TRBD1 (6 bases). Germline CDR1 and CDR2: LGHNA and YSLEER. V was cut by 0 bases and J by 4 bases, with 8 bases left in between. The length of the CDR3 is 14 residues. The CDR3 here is CASSQDNRADTQYF. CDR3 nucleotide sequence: TGCGCCAGCAGCCAAGACAACAGGGCAGATACGCAGTATTTT.

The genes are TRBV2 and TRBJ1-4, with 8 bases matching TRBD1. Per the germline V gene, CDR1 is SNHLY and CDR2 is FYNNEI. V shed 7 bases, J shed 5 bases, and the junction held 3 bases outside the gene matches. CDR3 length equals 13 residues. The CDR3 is CASKGTGNEKLFF. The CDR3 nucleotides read TGTGCCAGCAAAGGGACAGGCAATGAAAAACTGTTTTTT.

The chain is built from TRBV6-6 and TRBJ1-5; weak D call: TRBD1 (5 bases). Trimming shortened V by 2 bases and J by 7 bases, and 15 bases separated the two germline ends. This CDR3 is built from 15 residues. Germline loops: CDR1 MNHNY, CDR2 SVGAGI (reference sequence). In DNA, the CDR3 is TGTGCCAGCAGTTACGACAGTGATGGTTGGCAGCCCCAGCATTTT. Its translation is CASSYDSDGWQPQHF.

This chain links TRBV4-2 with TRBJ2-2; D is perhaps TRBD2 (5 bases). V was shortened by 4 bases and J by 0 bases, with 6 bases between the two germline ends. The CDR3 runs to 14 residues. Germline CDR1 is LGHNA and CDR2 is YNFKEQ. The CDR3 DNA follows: TGTGCCAGCAGCCCCGGGACGAACACCGGGGAGCTGTTTTTT. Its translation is CASSPGTNTGELFF.

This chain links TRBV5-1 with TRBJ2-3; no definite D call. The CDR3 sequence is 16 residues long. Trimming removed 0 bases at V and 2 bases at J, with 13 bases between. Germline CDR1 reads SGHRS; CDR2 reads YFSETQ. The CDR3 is CASSLGLERYTDTQYF. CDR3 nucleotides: TGCGCCAGCAGCTTGGGGCTAGAGCGCTACACAGATACGCAGTATTTT.

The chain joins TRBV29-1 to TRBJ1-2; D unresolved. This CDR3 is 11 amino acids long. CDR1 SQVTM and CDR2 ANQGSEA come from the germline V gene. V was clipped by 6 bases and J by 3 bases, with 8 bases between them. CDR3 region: CSVYTDYGYTF. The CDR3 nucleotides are TGCAGCGTATATACAGACTATGGCTACACCTTC.

The DNA of the CDR3 is TGTGCCAGCAGCCAGGGACAGGGTCCTGAAAAACTGTTTTTT. As protein: CASSQGQGPEKLFF. This chain uses TRBV7-9 with TRBJ1-4; 9 nucleotides line up with TRBD1. Germline trimming cut 5 bases from V and 7 bases from J; bases unmatched to any gene: 5. The CDR3 totals 14 residues. Germline assignment: CDR1 SEHNR and CDR2 FQNEAQ (reference sequence).

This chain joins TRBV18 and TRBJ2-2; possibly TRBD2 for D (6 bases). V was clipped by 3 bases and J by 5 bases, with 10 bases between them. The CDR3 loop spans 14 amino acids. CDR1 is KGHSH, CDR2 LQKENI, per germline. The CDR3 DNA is TGTGCCAGCTCACCGGGACTTGCAACCGGGGAGCTGTTTTTT. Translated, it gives CASSPGLATGELFF.

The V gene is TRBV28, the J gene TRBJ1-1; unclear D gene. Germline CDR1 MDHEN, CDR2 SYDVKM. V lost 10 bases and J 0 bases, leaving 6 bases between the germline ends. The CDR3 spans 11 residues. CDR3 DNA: TGTGCCACCGTGTTGAACACTGAAGCTTTCTTT. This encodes CATVLNTEAFF. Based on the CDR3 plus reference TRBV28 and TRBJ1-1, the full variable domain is DVKVTQSSRYLVKRTGEKVFLECVQDMDHENMFWYRQDPGLGLRLIYFSYDVKMKEKGDIPEGYSVSREKKERFSLILESASTNQTSMYLCATVLNTEAFFGQGTRLTVV.

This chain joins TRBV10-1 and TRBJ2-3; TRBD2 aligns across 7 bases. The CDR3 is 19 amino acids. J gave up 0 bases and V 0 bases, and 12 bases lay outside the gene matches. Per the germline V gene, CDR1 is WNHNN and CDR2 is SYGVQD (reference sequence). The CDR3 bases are TGCGCCAGCAGTGAGTCAAATGGGGGGGTCTCCTATAGCACAGATACGCAGTATTTT. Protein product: CASSESNGGVSYSTDTQYF.